This T cell receptor beta chain was found in a study of blood T cell repertoires in COVID-19. Authors' analysis steps: Amplification of reference gene primers provided the estimated nucleated cell counts. Libraries were prepared by immunoSEQ multiplex PCR; TCRdb keeps only in-frame clonotypes and omits some of them. That table supplies the V and J calls and clone size; D and trimming were determined from the DNA. This sample has some 90,000 clones, with nearly 90% found just once. Per the germline V gene, CDR1 is MNHEY and CDR2 is SVGAGI. Unmatched junction bases numbered 9, after V lost 5 bases and J lost 7 bases. The CDR3 length is 15 residues.

Input material: peripheral blood. The rearrangement joins TRBV6-5 to TRBJ2-2; 8 nucleotides line up with TRBD2. The source is a man aged 50 to 59 with acute or convalescent COVID-19. The CDR3 region is CASSLRLAWDGELFF. CDR3 nucleotides: TGTGCCAGCAGTCTGCGACTAGCGTGGGACGGGGAGCTGTTTTTT.